These 8 T cell receptor beta chains were sequenced from one sample in a study of cytomegalovirus exposure and HLA in healthy donors. Amplification used 60 Vbeta primers and 13 Jbeta primers. Sequenced by immunoSEQ multiplex PCR; TCRdb stores in-frame clones only, minus some. In the table there are some 170,000 clones, over 65% of which are singletons. The sample was PBMCs. The receptors were sampled from a woman in her sixties or seventies in good health and CMV-seropositive.

The V gene is TRBV10-3, the J gene TRBJ2-2, with D perhaps matching TRBD2 (6 bases). The CDR3 has 15 residues. Trimming pared 7 bases from V and 6 bases from J, leaving 18 bases between. Germline loops: CDR1 ENHRY, CDR2 SYGVKD. CDR3 DNA: TGTGCCATCACCCAAAGCAAGGGAGGTTCCGGGGAGCTGTTTTTT. It codes for CAITQSKGGSGELFF.

The chain links TRBV13 to TRBJ2-3; 10 bases line up with TRBD2. Trimming took 1 base from V and 2 from J; bases not matched to a gene: 3. The CDR3 covers 16 residues. The germline gives CDR1 PRHDT, CDR2 FYEKMQ (reference sequence). This CDR3 is CASSLVTSGVTDTQYF. CDR3 DNA sequence: TGTGCCAGCAGCTTAGTAACTAGCGGGGTCACAGATACGCAGTATTTT.

The CDR3 DNA is TGTGCCAGCAGCTCCAGCGGACAGGGGGGGGTAGGCTATGGCTACACCTTC. This translates into CASSSSGQGGVGYGYTF. V and J are TRBV7-2 and TRBJ1-2; 10 nucleotides line up with TRBD1. The CDR3 covers 17 residues. Trimming took 4 bases from V and 4 from J; bases not matched to a gene: 12. The germline V gene encodes CDR1 SGHTA and CDR2 FQGNSA.

The chain carries TRBV30 and TRBJ1-2; D possibly corresponds to TRBD1 (5 bases). Trimming took off 5 bases at V and 2 bases at J, with 12 bases between the two ends. The CDR3 runs 13 residues. CDR1 is GTSNPN, CDR2 SVGIG, per germline (reference sequence). The CDR3 loop is CAWALGANYGYTF. CDR3 coding DNA: TGTGCCTGGGCACTTGGGGCGAACTATGGCTACACCTTC. Supplemented by reference TRBV30 and TRBJ1-2, the full variable domain reads SQTIHQWPATLVQPVGSPLSLECTVEGTSNPNLYWYRQAAGRGLQLLFYSVGIGQISSEVPQNLSASRPQDRQFILSSKKLLLSDSGFYLCAWALGANYGYTFGSGTRLTVV.

This sequence joins TRBV6-1 and TRBJ1-3; 8 bases are shared with TRBD1. Germline assignment: CDR1 MNHNS and CDR2 SASEGT. This CDR3 comprises 15 residues. V dropped 7 bases and J dropped 1; count of bases not matched to a gene: 6. CDR3 sequence: CASTIQGASGNTIYF. CDR3 sequence (DNA): TGTGCCAGCACTATTCAGGGGGCATCTGGAAACACCATATATTTT.

This chain joins TRBV5-1 and TRBJ2-5; D perhaps matches TRBD2 (5 bases). This CDR3 comprises 14 residues. The germline CDR1 and CDR2 sequences are SGHRS and YFSETQ. V was shortened by 5 bases and J by 1 base, with 12 bases between the two germline ends. The CDR3 spells CASRTGRLQETQYF. As DNA, the CDR3 is TGCGCCAGCAGAACGGGGAGACTCCAAGAGACCCAGTACTTC.

This chain uses TRBV27 with TRBJ2-1; 12 bases line up with TRBD2. The CDR3 has 16 residues. CDR1 is MNHEY, CDR2 SMNVEV, per germline (reference sequence). V lost 5 bases to trimming and J lost 5 bases; unmatched junction nucleotides: 7. CDR3 DNA: TGTGCCAGCAGTAGGACTAGCGGGGTCGGGGACAATGAGCAGTTCTTC. Its translation: CASSRTSGVGDNEQFF.

The CDR3 spells CASKGRGANAEAFF. The CDR3 DNA follows: TGTGCCAGCAAGGGGCGGGGGGCAAATGCTGAAGCTTTCTTT. The chain couples TRBV6-6 to TRBJ1-1, with a possible D match to TRBD1 (6 bases). The CDR3 consists of 14 residues. Germline-derived CDR1 and CDR2 are MNHNY and SVGAGI (reference sequence). V was cut by 7 bases and J by 6 bases, with 18 bases left in between.